This is a list of T cell receptor beta chains from one sample in a study of blood T cell repertoires in COVID-19. TCRdb's copy holds only in-frame clones and misses some; the assay was immunoSEQ multiplex PCR. The sample includes hundreds of thousands of clones, around 90% of them seen just once. The sample taken for sequencing was peripheral blood. The receptor set was obtained from a woman in her thirties with COVID-19, enrolled during active disease. Both conserved end residues are trimmed from each CDR3. The D gene is left open where the match is weak. Size tells how often a clone was seen (once, few, many) or the class of an expanded clone, and some rows leave it out.

CDR3: ASSFGDRGNTEAF
size: .
V: TRBV7-9
D: TRBD1
J: TRBJ1-1

CDR3: ASSRSHNSPLH
size: once
V: TRBV6-5
D: .
J: TRBJ1-6

CDR3: ASSPSVGAEAF
size: .
V: TRBV27
D: .
J: TRBJ1-1

CDR3: AGTSTGSSYNEQF
size: .
V: TRBV7-9
D: .
J: TRBJ2-1

CDR3: ASGLPLVPELF
size: once
V: TRBV12-5
D: .
J: TRBJ2-2

CDR3: SVAGSGTSGNTIY
size: .
V: TRBV29-1
D: .
J: TRBJ1-3

CDR3: ASRPRTGMGTEAF
size: .
V: TRBV28
D: TRBD1
J: TRBJ1-1

CDR3: ASSLARDSGGNNEQF
size: .
V: TRBV7-8
D: .
J: TRBJ2-1

CDR3: ASGLPFAGASGANVLT
size: .
V: TRBV12-5
D: .
J: TRBJ2-6

CDR3: ASSSDINYGYT
size: .
V: TRBV5-6
D: .
J: TRBJ1-2

CDR3: ASSQKRGHTGELF
size: .
V: TRBV7-9
D: TRBD2
J: TRBJ2-2

CDR3: ASSYSTSGGAADTQY
size: .
V: TRBV6-2/TRBV6-3
D: TRBD2
J: TRBJ2-3

CDR3: ASSYGGGDTQY
size: .
V: TRBV27
D: TRBD2
J: TRBJ2-3

CDR3: ATLSPTGLGSADEKLF
size: .
V: TRBV10-3
D: TRBD1
J: TRBJ1-4

CDR3: ASSFPDRFLAKNIQY
size: .
V: TRBV27
D: TRBD1
J: TRBJ2-4

CDR3: ATSAPGAFGTGYGYT
size: .
V: TRBV15
D: TRBD1
J: TRBJ1-2

CDR3: ASSVDRPSNTGELF
size: once
V: TRBV9
D: .
J: TRBJ2-2

CDR3: ASSLANAGGNYEQY
size: few
V: TRBV7-2
D: TRBD1
J: TRBJ2-7

CDR3: ASSHQDRGPSPLH
size: .
V: TRBV6-2/TRBV6-3
D: TRBD1
J: TRBJ1-6

CDR3: ASSYEPRTGGSVGNTIY
size: .
V: TRBV5-1
D: TRBD1
J: TRBJ1-3

CDR3: SVRQLATNEQF
size: .
V: TRBV29-1
D: TRBD2
J: TRBJ2-1

CDR3: ASRPHGGAADTQY
size: .
V: TRBV2
D: TRBD2
J: TRBJ2-3

CDR3: ASSTTSGINTDTQY
size: .
V: TRBV7-2
D: TRBD2
J: TRBJ2-3

CDR3: ASSQTGVVSYEQY
size: .
V: TRBV6-6
D: TRBD1
J: TRBJ2-7

CDR3: SGGLDLGDTQY
size: .
V: TRBV29-1
D: .
J: TRBJ2-3

CDR3: ASTIDKGRNQPQH
size: .
V: TRBV28
D: .
J: TRBJ1-5

CDR3: ATSEDTNYGYT
size: .
V: TRBV24-1
D: .
J: TRBJ1-2

CDR3: ASSLPGAGGNLETQY
size: .
V: TRBV7-2
D: TRBD2
J: TRBJ2-5

CDR3: ASSPQGVNTGELF
size: .
V: TRBV6-6
D: .
J: TRBJ2-2

CDR3: ASSISSGIYNEQF
size: .
V: TRBV19
D: TRBD2
J: TRBJ2-1

CDR3: ASSQPTGEETQY
size: .
V: TRBV3-1/TRBV3-2
D: TRBD1
J: TRBJ2-5

CDR3: ASSLQDNTEAF
size: .
V: TRBV6-5
D: .
J: TRBJ1-1

CDR3: ASRGEGGPYNEQF
size: .
V: TRBV7-2
D: .
J: TRBJ2-1

CDR3: ATSDNGQHNYGYT
size: .
V: TRBV24-1
D: .
J: TRBJ1-2

CDR3: ASSESDRGLYLYEKLF
size: .
V: TRBV10-2
D: TRBD1
J: TRBJ1-4

CDR3: ASSTRTGPTNEKLF
size: once
V: TRBV19
D: TRBD1
J: TRBJ1-4

CDR3: ASSGPAGDREATDTQY
size: .
V: TRBV10-1
D: TRBD1
J: TRBJ2-3

CDR3: ASSPSTGYHEQY
size: .
V: TRBV27
D: TRBD1
J: TRBJ2-7

CDR3: SVEGTGTGANGELF
size: once
V: TRBV29-1
D: TRBD1
J: TRBJ2-2

CDR3: ASSHELPRDNEQF
size: .
V: TRBV4-3
D: .
J: TRBJ2-1

CDR3: ASSQDLEGISGNTIY
size: .
V: TRBV4-2
D: .
J: TRBJ1-3

CDR3: ASSGGSGGTEAF
size: .
V: TRBV9
D: TRBD1
J: TRBJ1-1

CDR3: ASSSALEAF
size: .
V: TRBV6-6
D: .
J: TRBJ1-1

CDR3: ATAGLAGPLRAGEQI
size: .
V: TRBV7-9
D: TRBD2
J: TRBJ2-1

CDR3: ASSVFGGNNQPQH
size: .
V: TRBV2
D: .
J: TRBJ1-5

CDR3: SASGGFSGYT
size: .
V: TRBV20-1
D: .
J: TRBJ1-2

CDR3: ASSLTGYVSGNTIY
size: .
V: TRBV13
D: TRBD1
J: TRBJ1-3

CDR3: ASSRGPYEQY
size: .
V: TRBV7-9
D: TRBD1
J: TRBJ2-7

CDR3: ASETSGVGETQY
size: few
V: TRBV11-3
D: TRBD2
J: TRBJ2-5

CDR3: ASGVTSGFNEQF
size: .
V: TRBV6-5
D: TRBD2
J: TRBJ2-1

CDR3: ASSPYEGGPGAQY
size: .
V: TRBV25-1
D: .
J: TRBJ2-5

CDR3: ASSQVTGINTGELF
size: .
V: TRBV4-1
D: TRBD1
J: TRBJ2-2

CDR3: AISGGNTEAF
size: .
V: TRBV10-3
D: .
J: TRBJ1-1

CDR3: ASNVANYGYT
size: .
V: TRBV2
D: .
J: TRBJ1-2

CDR3: ASSPGTGGILNTEAF
size: .
V: TRBV7-9
D: TRBD1
J: TRBJ1-1

CDR3: ASSYSMTSGGSTDTQY
size: .
V: TRBV6-2/TRBV6-3
D: TRBD2
J: TRBJ2-3

CDR3: ASSPASGGYT
size: .
V: TRBV3-1/TRBV3-2
D: .
J: TRBJ1-2

CDR3: ASSPIGSSGGQETQY
size: .
V: TRBV7-9
D: TRBD2
J: TRBJ2-5

CDR3: ASSSGGYNEQF
size: .
V: TRBV7-8
D: .
J: TRBJ2-1

CDR3: ASSENNGPGKQY
size: .
V: TRBV2
D: .
J: TRBJ2-7